This T cell receptor beta chain was found in a study of blood T cell repertoires in COVID-19. Profiled with immunoSEQ multiplex PCR; TCRdb holds only in-frame clones, not every one. Found here are about 81,000 clones, 91% of them singletons; the top ten hold 1.9%. This receptor was obtained from a woman between 50 and 59 years old in a cohort sampled during active COVID-19. The sample consisted of peripheral blood.

In DNA form, the CDR3 reads TGTGCCATCACTGGGTCCGCGGGATCCTACAATGAGCAGTTCTTC. Amino acid sequence: CAITGSAGSYNEQFF. The chain carries TRBV10-3 and TRBJ2-1; tentatively, D is TRBD2 (6 bases). Germline CDR1 is ENHRY and CDR2 is SYGVKD. The CDR3 runs to 15 residues. Trimming took 7 bases from V and 1 from J, leaving 14 bases between them.